Following are 23 T cell receptor beta chains from one sample sequenced in a study of PD-1 blockade in classical Hodgkin lymphoma (TCRdb year 2020). The time point label, as the study defines it: cycle 1 day 1 (C1D1), immediately before nivolumab initiation. Every trial patient had relapsed following autologous stem cell transplantation, and prior brentuximab vedotin exposure was what differed among cohorts A, B and C. Preparation of the library involved the immunoSEQ multiplex PCR assay. In TCRdb, the immuneACCESS table is reduced to in-frame sequences with V and J assigned. These tables do not hold every clone; where another copy was compared, an unresolved V gene accounts for under half, and the others remain unexplained. The sample profile shows tens of thousands of clones; about 87% of them were found once. The ten largest account for about an eighth of the sample. The specimen comprised peripheral blood mononuclear cells (PBMCs), sampled at baseline. Every receptor here comes from a human donor with classical Hodgkin lymphoma.

The CDR3 reads CASSSHSSGGSNEQFF. The CDR3 bases are TGTGCCAGCAGTTCCCACTCTAGCGGGGGGAGTAATGAGCAGTTCTTC. The rearrangement uses TRBV28 and TRBJ2-1, with TRBD2 matching 11 bases. Germline V gives CDR1 MDHEN, CDR2 SYDVKM. The CDR3 length is 16 residues. V lost 4 bases and J lost 7; bases outside the gene matches: 9.

The chain is built from TRBV5-6 and TRBJ1-1; D not certain. The CDR3 is 13 residues long. V lost 1 base and J lost 1, with 5 bases in between. Germline CDR1 SGHDT, CDR2 YYEEEE. The CDR3 here is CASSLSRNTEAFF. The DNA for the CDR3 is TGTGCCAGCAGCTTGAGCCGGAACACTGAAGCTTTCTTT.

This chain connects TRBV5-6 to TRBJ2-7; the match to TRBD1 covers 11 bases. The germline CDR1 and CDR2 sequences are SGHDT and YYEEEE. The CDR3 length is 15 residues. With V trimmed by 4 bases and J by 6 bases, 9 bases remained unmatched. The CDR3 DNA sequence: TGTGCCAGCAGCCCGGGACGGGGGACAGGGGGCGAGCAGTACTTC. This gives the protein CASSPGRGTGGEQYF.

The chain carries TRBV6-6 and TRBJ1-2; D ambiguous. V lost 0 bases and J 5 bases, leaving 7 bases between the germline ends. The CDR3 contains 13 residues. From germline, CDR1 is MNHNY and CDR2 SVGAGI (reference sequence). The CDR3 sequence is CASSYSVKYGYTF. The CDR3 nucleotides are TGTGCCAGCAGTTACTCGGTCAAATATGGCTACACCTTC.

The chain employs TRBV18 and TRBJ2-5; TRBD2 is a possible D gene (5 bases). Trimming pared 3 bases from V and 2 bases from J, leaving 10 bases between. This CDR3 is 14 amino acids long. The germline CDR1 and CDR2 sequences are KGHSH and LQKENI. The CDR3 nucleotides are TGTGCCAGCTCACCGGAGGACGGTCAAGAGACCCAGTACTTC. It is translated as CASSPEDGQETQYF.

This chain uses TRBV28 with TRBJ1-1; D perhaps matches TRBD1 (6 bases). This CDR3 comprises 15 residues. Germline-derived CDR1 and CDR2 are MDHEN and SYDVKM. Deletions cut 0 bases from V and 6 bases from J, with 14 bases between. The CDR3 region is CASSLWKGGQPEAFF. CDR3 coding DNA: TGTGCCAGCAGTTTATGGAAAGGGGGGCAACCTGAAGCTTTCTTT.

This clone was seen just once. This chain joins TRBV28 and TRBJ2-5, with 10 nucleotides matching TRBD2. The CDR3 runs 15 residues. The germline gives CDR1 MDHEN, CDR2 SYDVKM. The J segment lost 6 bases and the V segment lost 3 bases, leaving 7 bases of the junction unmatched. CDR3 coding DNA: TGTGCCAGCAGTTTCCCCAGCGGGGGGGCAAAGACCCAGTACTTC. Its protein is CASSFPSGGAKTQYF.

The chain is built from TRBV10-3 and TRBJ1-2; D is unclear. The V end lost 6 bases, the J end lost 7 bases, and 18 bases lay between the germline ends. Per the germline V gene, CDR1 is ENHRY and CDR2 is SYGVKD. The CDR3 is 14 amino acids. CDR3 protein: CAIRGRPTEGGYTF. The CDR3 DNA reads TGTGCCATCAGGGGGAGACCTACCGAGGGTGGCTACACCTTC.

The rearrangement joins TRBV7-2 to TRBJ1-2, with a possible D match to TRBD1 (6 bases). The germline V and J ends were trimmed by 4 bases and 7 bases, with 19 bases remaining between them. CDR3 length: 15 amino acids. Germline loops: CDR1 SGHTA, CDR2 FQGNSA. The CDR3 protein is CASSSTLGGLGGYTF. Written as DNA, the CDR3 is TGTGCCAGCAGCTCCACCTTGGGGGGGCTGGGTGGCTACACCTTC.

CDR3 protein: CASSPTRGGYYEQYF. The CDR3 bases are TGTGCCAGCAGCCCCACGCGGGGGGGGTACTACGAGCAGTACTTC. The genes are TRBV6-6 and TRBJ2-7; 9 bases fit TRBD2. V dropped 6 bases and J dropped 3; count of bases not matched to a gene: 9. The CDR3 covers 15 residues. CDR1 MNHNY and CDR2 SVGAGI come from the germline V gene (reference sequence).

The rearrangement links TRBV7-9 to TRBJ1-1; D remains unclear. V was clipped by 4 bases and J by 7 bases, with 16 bases between them. Germline-derived CDR1 and CDR2 are SEHNR and FQNEAQ (reference sequence). There are 14 residues in the CDR3. The CDR3 region has the DNA TGTGCCAGCAGCTCCACACACGCAGTAATTGAAGCTTTCTTT. The encoded protein is CASSSTHAVIEAFF.

The rearrangement links TRBV7-9 to TRBJ1-2, with TRBD1 matching 8 bases. The germline CDR1 and CDR2 sequences are SEHNR and FQNEAQ (reference sequence). This CDR3 spans 16 amino acids. The J segment lost 6 bases and the V segment lost 3 bases, leaving 12 bases of the junction unmatched. CDR3 sequence (DNA): TGTGCCAGCAGCTTGACCCCAGGGGGCCCGCTTGATGGCTACACCTTC. As protein: CASSLTPGGPLDGYTF.

The J gene is TRBJ1-1, the V gene TRBV5-1, with 8 bases lining up with TRBD1. Unmatched junction bases numbered 13, after V lost 4 bases and J lost 5 bases. CDR3 size: 16 residues. Looked up from germline, CDR1 is SGHRS and CDR2 is YFSETQ. The CDR3 spells CASSPDREEVWTEAFF. CDR3 bases: TGCGCCAGCAGCCCGGACAGGGAGGAGGTGTGGACTGAAGCTTTCTTT.

This chain connects TRBV5-1 to TRBJ2-5; 14 nucleotides line up with TRBD2. The germline V gene encodes CDR1 SGHRS and CDR2 YFSETQ. V trimming: 5 bases; J trimming: 3 bases; junction bases outside the gene matches: 0. The CDR3 has 14 amino acids. The CDR3, as DNA: TGCGCCAGCAGGACTAGCGGGGGGGAAGAGACCCAGTACTTC. Translation: CASRTSGGEETQYF.

J is TRBJ1-1 and V is TRBV29-1; 8 nucleotides agree with TRBD1. The CDR3 is 14 residues long. The trim removed 7 bases at V and 3 bases at J, leaving 10 bases unmatched. Germline V gene lookup returns CDR1 SQVTM and CDR2 ANQGSEA. The CDR3: CSAETGDWDTEAFF. CDR3 sequence (DNA): TGCAGCGCCGAGACAGGGGATTGGGACACTGAAGCTTTCTTT.

J is TRBJ2-7 and V is TRBV9; D perhaps matches TRBD2 (7 bases). There are 14 residues in the CDR3. CDR1 is SGDLS and CDR2 is YYNGEE in the germline V gene. V was pared by 0 bases and J by 7 bases, with 14 bases between. In DNA, the CDR3 is TGTGCCAGCAGCGTAGAGGGGGGGCTGGTTGAGCAGTACTTC. Its protein product is CASSVEGGLVEQYF.

This clone has just one count. The genes are TRBV6-6 and TRBJ1-2; TRBD1 agrees at 7 bases. The CDR3 runs to 13 residues. V lost 6 bases to trimming and J lost 8 bases; unmatched junction nucleotides: 9. Germline assignment: CDR1 MNHNY and CDR2 SVGAGI (reference sequence). The chain's CDR3 is CASRTMTGPGYTF. In DNA form, the CDR3 reads TGTGCCAGCAGAACGATGACAGGGCCCGGCTACACCTTC.

The rearrangement uses TRBV18 and TRBJ1-6, with TRBD1 as a possible D gene (5 bases). The germline V and J ends were trimmed by 3 bases and 7 bases, with 13 bases remaining between them. The CDR3 sequence is 15 residues long. CDR1 and CDR2 from the germline V gene are KGHSH and LQKENI. CDR3 bases: TGTGCCAGCTCACCCATTCAGGGTGGGAATTCACCCCTCCACTTT. Its translation is CASSPIQGGNSPLHF.

This chain connects TRBV6-1 to TRBJ1-1, with unresolved D. V lost 6 bases, J lost 4 bases, and 15 bases lay in between. The CDR3 sequence is 14 residues long. Germline-derived CDR1 and CDR2 are MNHNS and SASEGT. The CDR3 sequence is CASSPGRTSTEAFF. The CDR3 nucleotides are TGTGCCAGCAGCCCCGGGCGGACCTCCACTGAAGCTTTCTTT.

This chain connects TRBV2 to TRBJ2-4; TRBD2 agrees at 9 bases. Germline V gene lookup returns CDR1 SNHLY and CDR2 FYNNEI. The J segment lost 5 bases and the V segment lost 8 bases, leaving 7 bases of the junction unmatched. CDR3 length equals 14 residues. The DNA for the CDR3 is TGTGCCAGCTCGGGCGGGAGGGGACAAAACATTCAGTACTTC. This codes for CASSGGRGQNIQYF.

The J gene is TRBJ1-5, the V gene TRBV7-8; possibly TRBD1 for D (6 bases). The CDR3 has 14 amino acids. The germline V gene encodes CDR1 SGHVS and CDR2 FQNEAQ. Deletions cut 2 bases from V and 6 bases from J, with 11 bases between. CDR3 protein: CASSLQQGGQPQHF. DNA for the CDR3: TGTGCCAGCAGCTTACAACAGGGTGGTCAGCCCCAGCATTTT.

In regard to this clone: One junction end does not reproduce the germline sequence, and a read error may be involved. The chain recombines TRBV15 with TRBJ1-2, with TRBD1 matching over 7 bases. CDR1 LNHNV and CDR2 YYDKDF come from the germline V gene (reference sequence). The CDR3 consists of 15 residues. The CDR3 reads CVTSRVIEGADGYTF. The CDR3 DNA reads as TGTGTCACCAGCAGAGTGATAGAGGGGGCGGATGGCTACACCTTC. The whole variable domain, filled in from reference TRBV15 and TRBJ1-2, reads DAMVIQNPRYQVTQFGKPVTLSCSQTLNHNVMYWYQQKSSQAPKLLFHYYDKDFNNEADTPDNFQSRRPNTSFCFLDIRSPGLGDTAMYLCVTSRVIEGADGYTFGSGTRLTVV.

V and J are TRBV28 and TRBJ2-7; 9 bases align to TRBD2. This CDR3 is built from 13 residues. V dropped 7 bases and J dropped 3; count of bases not matched to a gene: 4. Germline V gene lookup returns CDR1 MDHEN and CDR2 SYDVKM. This chain's CDR3 is CASTVAGVYEQYF. The DNA for the CDR3 is TGTGCCAGCACTGTAGCGGGGGTCTACGAGCAGTACTTC.